The T cell receptor beta chain described here comes from a study of regulatory T cells in long-lasting Graves disease. This clonotype was seen many times. CDR3 regions were amplified by Arm-PCR using iRepertoire HTBI primers to build TCR beta libraries. One entry per CDR3 protein, called by TCRdb with MiXCR from the multiplex PCR reads. The sample consists of about 430,000 distinct CDR3 sequences, under 25% of them appearing once. Deletions cut 5 bases from V and 6 bases from J, with 10 bases between. The germline CDR1 and CDR2 sequences are MNHNS and SASEGT. The CDR3 spans 13 residues. Time point: persistent/refractory GD, antithyroid drugs over 5 years with positive TRAb. Extracted RNA from PBMCs served as the source of the TCR library.

This TCR was recovered from a female donor with Graves disease. The chain recombines TRBV6-1 with TRBJ1-4; maybe TRBD1 (6 bases). The specimen comprised peripheral blood mononuclear cells (PBMCs), sampled when the disease was refractory, from a patient treated with antithyroid drugs. In DNA, the CDR3 is TGTGCCAGCAGTCCTCAGGGGTATGAAAAACTGTTTTTT. This codes for CASSPQGYEKLFF.